Listed here is a single TCR beta chain. This sample is drawn from a study of siplizumab effects on memory and regulatory T cells. This CDR3 contains 14 residues. Germline V gene sequence: CDR1 MGHRA, CDR2 YSYEKL. The ends were cut back, 0 bases at V and 8 bases at J, with 10 bases in the middle. TCRdb's copy holds only in-frame clones and misses some; the assay was immunoSEQ multiplex PCR. This table holds some 73,000 clones, roughly 93% found once. The J gene is TRBJ1-4, the V gene TRBV4-1; D is ambiguous. The sequenced material came from CD8+ T cells sorted from blood. The source of this sequence is a human donor in good health. CDR3 amino acids: CASSQDQTGEKLFF. Written as DNA, the CDR3 is TGCGCCAGCAGCCAAGACCAAACCGGGGAAAAACTGTTTTTT.